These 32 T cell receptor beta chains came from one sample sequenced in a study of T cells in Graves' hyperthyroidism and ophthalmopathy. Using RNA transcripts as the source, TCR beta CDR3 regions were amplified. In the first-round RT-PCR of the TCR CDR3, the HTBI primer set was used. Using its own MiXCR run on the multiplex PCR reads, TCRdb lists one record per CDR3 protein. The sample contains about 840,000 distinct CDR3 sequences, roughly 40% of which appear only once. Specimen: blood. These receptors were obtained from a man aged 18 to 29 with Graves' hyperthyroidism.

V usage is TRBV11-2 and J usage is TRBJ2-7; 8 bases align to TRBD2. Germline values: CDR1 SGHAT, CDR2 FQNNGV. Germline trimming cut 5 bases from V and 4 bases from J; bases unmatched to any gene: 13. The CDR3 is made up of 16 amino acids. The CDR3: CASSPYGTRVLYEQYF. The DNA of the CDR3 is TGTGCCAGCAGCCCCTATGGGACTAGAGTTTTGTACGAGCAGTACTTC.

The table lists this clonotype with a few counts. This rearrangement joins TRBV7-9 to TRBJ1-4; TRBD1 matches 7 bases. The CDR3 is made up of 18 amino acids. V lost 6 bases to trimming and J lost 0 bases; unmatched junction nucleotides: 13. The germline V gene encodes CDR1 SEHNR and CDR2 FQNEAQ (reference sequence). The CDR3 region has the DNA TGTGCCAGCAGTTATGTACAGGGGCACCTCTCAACTAATGAAAAACTGTTTTTT. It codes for CASSYVQGHLSTNEKLFF.

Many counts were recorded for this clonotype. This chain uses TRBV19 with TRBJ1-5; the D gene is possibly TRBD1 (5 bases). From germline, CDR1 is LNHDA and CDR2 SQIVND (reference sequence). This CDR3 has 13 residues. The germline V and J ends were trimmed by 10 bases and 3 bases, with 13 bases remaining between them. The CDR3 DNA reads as TGTGCCACCATGGGGCAGCTCAATCAGCCCCAGCATTTT. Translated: CATMGQLNQPQHF.

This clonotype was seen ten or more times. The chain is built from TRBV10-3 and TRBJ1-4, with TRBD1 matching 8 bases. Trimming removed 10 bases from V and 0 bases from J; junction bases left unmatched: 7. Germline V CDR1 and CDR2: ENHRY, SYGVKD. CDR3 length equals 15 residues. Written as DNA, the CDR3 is TGTGCCAGTCGACAGGGGCCAACAACTAATGAAAAACTGTTTTTT. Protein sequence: CASRQGPTTNEKLFF.

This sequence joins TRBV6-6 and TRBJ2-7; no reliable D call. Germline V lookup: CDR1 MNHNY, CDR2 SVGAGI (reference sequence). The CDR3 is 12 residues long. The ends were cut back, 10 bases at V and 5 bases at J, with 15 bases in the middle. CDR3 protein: CATLWGSHEQYF. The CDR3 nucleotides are TGTGCCACCCTGTGGGGATCCCACGAGCAGTACTTC.

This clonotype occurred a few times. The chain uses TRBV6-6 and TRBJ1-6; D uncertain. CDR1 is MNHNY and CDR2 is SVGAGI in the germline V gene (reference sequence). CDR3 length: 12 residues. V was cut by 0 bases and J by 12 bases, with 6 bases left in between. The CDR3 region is CASSYSEQPLHF. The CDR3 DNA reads TGTGCCAGCAGTTACTCGGAGCAACCCCTCCACTTT.

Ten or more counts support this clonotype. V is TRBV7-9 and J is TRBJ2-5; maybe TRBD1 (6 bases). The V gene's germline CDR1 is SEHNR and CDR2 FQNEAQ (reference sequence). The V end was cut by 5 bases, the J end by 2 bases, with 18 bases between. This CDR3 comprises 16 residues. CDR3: CASSKGRTEKQETQYF. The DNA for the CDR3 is TGTGCCAGCAGCAAAGGACGGACAGAGAAACAAGAGACCCAGTACTTC.

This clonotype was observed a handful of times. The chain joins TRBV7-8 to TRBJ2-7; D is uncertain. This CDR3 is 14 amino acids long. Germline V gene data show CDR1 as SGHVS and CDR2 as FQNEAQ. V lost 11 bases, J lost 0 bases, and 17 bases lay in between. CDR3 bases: TGTGCCTCCCAGAGAGGTTCGAGCTCCTACGAGCAGTACTTC. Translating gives CASQRGSSSYEQYF.

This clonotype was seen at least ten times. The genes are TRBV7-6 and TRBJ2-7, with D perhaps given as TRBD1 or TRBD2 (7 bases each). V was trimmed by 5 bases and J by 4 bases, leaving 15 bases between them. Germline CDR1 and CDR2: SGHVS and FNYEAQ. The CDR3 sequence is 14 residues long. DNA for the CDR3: TGTGCCAGCAGCACAGGGGAGGGAGAATACGAGCAGTACTTC. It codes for CASSTGEGEYEQYF.

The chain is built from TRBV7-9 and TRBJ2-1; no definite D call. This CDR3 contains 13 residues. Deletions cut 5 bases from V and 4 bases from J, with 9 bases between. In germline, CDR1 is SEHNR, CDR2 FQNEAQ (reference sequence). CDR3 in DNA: TGTGCCAGCAGCCAAGTATTGTACAATGAGCAGTTCTTC. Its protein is CASSQVLYNEQFF.

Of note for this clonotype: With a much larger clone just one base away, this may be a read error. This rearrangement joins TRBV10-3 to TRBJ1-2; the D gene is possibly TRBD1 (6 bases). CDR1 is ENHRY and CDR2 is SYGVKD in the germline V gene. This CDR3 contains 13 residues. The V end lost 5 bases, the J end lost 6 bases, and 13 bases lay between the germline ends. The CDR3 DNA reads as TGTGCCATCAGTCAGGACAGCGTTCATGGCTACACCTTC. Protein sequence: CAISQDSVHGYTF.

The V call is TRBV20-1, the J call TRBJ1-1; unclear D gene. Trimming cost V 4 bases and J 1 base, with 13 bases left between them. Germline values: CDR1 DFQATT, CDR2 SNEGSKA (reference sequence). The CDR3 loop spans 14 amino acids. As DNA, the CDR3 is TGCAGTGCTATGAATCTGGGAGGGAACACTGAAGCTTTCTTT. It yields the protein CSAMNLGGNTEAFF.

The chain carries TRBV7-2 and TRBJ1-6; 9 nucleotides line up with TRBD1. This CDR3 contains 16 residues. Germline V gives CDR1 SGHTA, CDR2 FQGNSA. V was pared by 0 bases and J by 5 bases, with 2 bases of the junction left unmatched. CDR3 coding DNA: TGTGCCAGCAGCTTAGCCGGGACAGGGAATAATTCACCCCTCCACTTT. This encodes CASSLAGTGNNSPLHF.

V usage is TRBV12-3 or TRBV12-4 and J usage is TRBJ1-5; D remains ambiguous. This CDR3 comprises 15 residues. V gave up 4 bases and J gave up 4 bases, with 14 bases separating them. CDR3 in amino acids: CASSSRGWPNQPQHF. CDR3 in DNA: TGTGCCAGCAGTTCCCGAGGGTGGCCTAATCAGCCCCAGCATTTT.

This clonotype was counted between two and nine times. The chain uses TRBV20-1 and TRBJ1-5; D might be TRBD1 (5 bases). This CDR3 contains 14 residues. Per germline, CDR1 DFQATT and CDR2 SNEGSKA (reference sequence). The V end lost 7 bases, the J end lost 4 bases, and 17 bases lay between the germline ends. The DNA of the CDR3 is TGCAGTGTACGGAAAGGGGTTACAAATCAGCCCCAGCATTTT. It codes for CSVRKGVTNQPQHF.

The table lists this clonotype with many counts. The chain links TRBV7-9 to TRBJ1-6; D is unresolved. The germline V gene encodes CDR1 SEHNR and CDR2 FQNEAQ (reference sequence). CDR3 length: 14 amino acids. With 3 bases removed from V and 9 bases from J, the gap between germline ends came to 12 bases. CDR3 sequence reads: CASSFTPRFSPLHF. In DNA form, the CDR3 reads TGTGCCAGCAGCTTCACCCCTCGGTTTTCACCCCTCCACTTT. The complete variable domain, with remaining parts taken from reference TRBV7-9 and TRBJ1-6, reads DTGVSQNPRHKITKRGQNVTFRCDPISEHNRLYWYRQTLGQGPEFLTYFQNEAQLEKSRLLSDRFSAERPKGSFSTLEIQRTEQGDSAMYLCASSFTPRFSPLHFGNGTRLTVT.

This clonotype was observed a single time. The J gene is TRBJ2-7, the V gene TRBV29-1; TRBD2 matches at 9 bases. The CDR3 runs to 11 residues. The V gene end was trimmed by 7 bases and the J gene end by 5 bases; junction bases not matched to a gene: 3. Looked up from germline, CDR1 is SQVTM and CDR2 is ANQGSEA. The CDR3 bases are TGCAGCGGCGGGGGGGCCGACGAGCAGTACTTC. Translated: CSGGGADEQYF.

The CDR3 is CSVTDGETQYF. DNA of the CDR3: TGCAGCGTTACGGACGGAGAGACCCAGTACTTC. The rearrangement links TRBV29-1 to TRBJ2-5, with unresolved D. The CDR3 runs to 11 residues. Germline CDR1 SQVTM, CDR2 ANQGSEA. V was clipped by 5 bases and J by 4 bases, with 8 bases between them.

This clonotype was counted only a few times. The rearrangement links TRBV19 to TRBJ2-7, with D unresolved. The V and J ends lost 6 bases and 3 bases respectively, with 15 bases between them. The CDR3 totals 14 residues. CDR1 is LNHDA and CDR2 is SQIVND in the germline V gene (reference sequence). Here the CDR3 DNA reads TGTGCCAGTAGGGAAAAGGCAGAACACTACGAGCAGTACTTC. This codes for CASREKAEHYEQYF.

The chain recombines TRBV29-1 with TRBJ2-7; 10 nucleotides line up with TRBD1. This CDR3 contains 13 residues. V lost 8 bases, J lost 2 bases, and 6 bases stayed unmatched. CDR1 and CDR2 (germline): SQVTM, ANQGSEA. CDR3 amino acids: CSLPGQGTYEQYF. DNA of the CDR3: TGCAGCTTGCCGGGACAGGGGACCTACGAGCAGTACTTC.

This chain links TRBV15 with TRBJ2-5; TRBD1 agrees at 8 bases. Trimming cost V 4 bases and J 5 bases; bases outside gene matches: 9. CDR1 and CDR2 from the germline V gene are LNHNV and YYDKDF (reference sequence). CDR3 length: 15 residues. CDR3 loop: CATSKTGQGWETQYF. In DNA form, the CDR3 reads TGTGCCACCAGCAAAACCGGACAGGGTTGGGAGACCCAGTACTTC.

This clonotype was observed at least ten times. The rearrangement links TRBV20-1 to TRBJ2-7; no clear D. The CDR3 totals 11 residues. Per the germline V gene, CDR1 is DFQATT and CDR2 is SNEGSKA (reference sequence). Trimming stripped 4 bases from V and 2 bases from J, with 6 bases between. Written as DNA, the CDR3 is TGCAGTGCTAATCTAGCCTACGAGCAGTACTTC. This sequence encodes CSANLAYEQYF.

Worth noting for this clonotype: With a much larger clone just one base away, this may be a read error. CDR3 region: CASSLHTDGYQPQHF. The CDR3 DNA follows: TGTGCCAGCAGCCTGCACACTGATGGCTATCAGCCCCAGCATTTT. This sequence joins TRBV7-2 and TRBJ1-5; D not resolved. Germline V lookup: CDR1 SGHTA, CDR2 FQGNSA. The germline V and J ends were trimmed by 5 bases and 5 bases, with 16 bases remaining between them. The CDR3 covers 15 residues. Full variable domain (missing parts from reference TRBV7-2 and TRBJ1-5): GAGVSQSPSNKVTEKGKDVELRCDPISGHTALYWYRQSLGQGLEFLIYFQGNSAPDKSGLPSDRFSAERTGGSVSTLTIQRTQQEDSAVYLCASSLHTDGYQPQHFGDGTRLSIL.

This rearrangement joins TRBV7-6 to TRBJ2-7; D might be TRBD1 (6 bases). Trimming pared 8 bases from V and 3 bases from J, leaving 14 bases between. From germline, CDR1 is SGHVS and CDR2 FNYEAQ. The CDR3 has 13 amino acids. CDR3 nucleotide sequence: TGTGCCAGCCGTCAAGGGGGTGGCTACGAGCAGTACTTC. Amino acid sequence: CASRQGGGYEQYF.

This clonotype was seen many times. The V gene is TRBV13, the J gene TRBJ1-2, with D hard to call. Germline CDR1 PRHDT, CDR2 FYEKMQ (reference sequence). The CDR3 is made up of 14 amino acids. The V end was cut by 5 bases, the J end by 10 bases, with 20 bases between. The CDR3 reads CASSLSPQDGPYTF. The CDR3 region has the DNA TGTGCCAGCAGCCTTAGCCCTCAGGACGGACCCTACACCTTC. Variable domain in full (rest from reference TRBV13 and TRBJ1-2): AAGVIQSPRHLIKEKRETATLKCYPIPRHDTVYWYQQGPGQDPQFLISFYEKMQSDKGSIPDRFSAQQFSDYHSELNMSSLELGDSALYFCASSLSPQDGPYTFGSGTRLTVV.

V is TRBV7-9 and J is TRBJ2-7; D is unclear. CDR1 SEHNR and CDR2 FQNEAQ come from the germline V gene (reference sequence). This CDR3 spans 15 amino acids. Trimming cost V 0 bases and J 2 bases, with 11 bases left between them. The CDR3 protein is CASSLAPYGPYEQYF. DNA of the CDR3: TGTGCCAGCAGCTTAGCTCCCTACGGGCCCTACGAGCAGTACTTC.

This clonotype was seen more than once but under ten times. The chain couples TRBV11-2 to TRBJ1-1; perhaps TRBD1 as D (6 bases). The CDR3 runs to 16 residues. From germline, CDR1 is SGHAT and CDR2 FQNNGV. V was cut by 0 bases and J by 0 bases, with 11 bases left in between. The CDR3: CASSLDPGTLNTEAFF. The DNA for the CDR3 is TGTGCCAGCAGCTTAGATCCTGGGACATTGAACACTGAAGCTTTCTTT.

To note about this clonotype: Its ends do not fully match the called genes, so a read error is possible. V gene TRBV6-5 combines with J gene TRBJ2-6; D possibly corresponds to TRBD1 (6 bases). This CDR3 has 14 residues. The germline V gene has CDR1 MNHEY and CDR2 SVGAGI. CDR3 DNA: TGTGCCAGCAGTTCGCCGGGACAACTGAACACTGAAGCTTTC. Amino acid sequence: CASSSPGQLNTEAF.

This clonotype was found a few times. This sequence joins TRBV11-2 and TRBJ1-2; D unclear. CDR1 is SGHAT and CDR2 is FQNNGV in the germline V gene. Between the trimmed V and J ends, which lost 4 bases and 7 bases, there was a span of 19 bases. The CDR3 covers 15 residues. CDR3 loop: CASSSPRGAWGGYTF. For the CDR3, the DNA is TGTGCCAGCAGCTCACCCCGGGGAGCCTGGGGTGGCTACACCTTC.

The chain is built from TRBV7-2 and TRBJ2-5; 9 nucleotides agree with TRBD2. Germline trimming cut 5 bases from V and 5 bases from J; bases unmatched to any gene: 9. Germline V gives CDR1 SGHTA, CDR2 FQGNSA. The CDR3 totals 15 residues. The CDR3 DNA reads TGTGCCAGCAGCAAGACAGCGGGGGGTCGGGAGACCCAGTACTTC. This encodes CASSKTAGGRETQYF.

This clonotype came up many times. CDR3 protein: CASWGLTPSGYTF. In DNA, the CDR3 is TGTGCCAGCTGGGGACTAACCCCGTCTGGCTACACCTTC. The chain employs TRBV7-9 and TRBJ1-2; TRBD1 might be the D (5 bases). V gave up 8 bases and J gave up 7 bases, with 17 bases separating them. The CDR3 runs 13 residues. Germline CDR1 SEHNR, CDR2 FQNEAQ (reference sequence).

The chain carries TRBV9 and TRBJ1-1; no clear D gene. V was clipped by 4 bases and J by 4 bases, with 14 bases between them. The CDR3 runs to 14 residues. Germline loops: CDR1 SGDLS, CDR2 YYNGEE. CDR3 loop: CASSLESTSTEAFF. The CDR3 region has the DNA TGTGCCAGCAGCTTGGAGTCAACGAGCACTGAAGCTTTCTTT.